The next 30 T cell receptor beta chains were all read from a single sample in a study of T cell repertoires in cytomegalovirus infection. TCRdb re-called the reads through MiXCR, storing one row per CDR3 protein. The sample has around 740,000 distinct CDR3 sequences; 35% to 45% are singletons. Sequenced: PBMCs. The receptor set was obtained from a human donor in good health (CMV status not recorded). Some clones in this sample may be carry-over from other donors' samples.

This sequence joins TRBV7-2 and TRBJ1-5; D perhaps matches TRBD1 (6 bases). This CDR3 is 18 amino acids long. The V gene lost 1 base and the J gene lost 0 bases, with 16 bases spanning the gap. CDR1 is SGHTA and CDR2 is FQGNSA in the germline V gene. CDR3 residues: CASSLDSGGGDSNQPQHF. The CDR3, as DNA: TGTGCCAGCAGCTTAGACAGTGGGGGCGGGGATAGCAATCAGCCCCAGCATTTT.

This clonotype was detected only a few times. The chain employs TRBV7-2 and TRBJ1-5; D not resolved. CDR3 length equals 14 residues. Per germline, CDR1 SGHTA and CDR2 FQGNSA. V lost 5 bases to trimming and J lost 7 bases, with 15 bases between them. This CDR3 is CASSPSQLRQPQHF. CDR3 DNA: TGTGCCAGCAGCCCCTCCCAGTTGCGGCAGCCCCAGCATTTT.

Details on this clonotype: A much more abundant neighbour one base away suggests this may be a read error. The V call is TRBV7-6, the J call TRBJ1-2, with D tentatively TRBD1 (5 bases). This CDR3 is 14 amino acids long. The germline V gene encodes CDR1 SGHVS and CDR2 FNYEAQ. Trimming stripped 9 bases from V and 8 bases from J, with 22 bases between. The DNA for the CDR3 is TGTGCCAGAAGCCCCCGGGGGGGTAGTAAGGGCTACACCTTC. Translation: CARSPRGGSKGYTF.

The chain carries TRBV28 and TRBJ1-2; no firm D call. The V end lost 7 bases, the J end lost 8 bases, and 14 bases lay between the germline ends. This CDR3 comprises 12 residues. Germline V gives CDR1 MDHEN, CDR2 SYDVKM. The CDR3 loop reads CASTPGGRGYTF. The DNA for the CDR3 is TGTGCCAGCACTCCCGGAGGGCGGGGCTACACCTTC.

V gene TRBV7-2 combines with J gene TRBJ2-1, with 9 nucleotides matching TRBD2. Germline lookup yields CDR1 SGHTA and CDR2 FQGNSA. The CDR3 extends over 16 amino acids. Trimming removed 5 bases from V and 3 bases from J; junction bases left unmatched: 8. Here the CDR3 DNA reads TGTGCCAGCAGCCCCCTTAGCGGGAGCCACTACAATGAGCAGTTCTTC. Encoded protein: CASSPLSGSHYNEQFF.

This chain connects TRBV20-1 to TRBJ1-5; no firm D call. This CDR3 has 14 residues. Germline CDR1 reads DFQATT; CDR2 reads SNEGSKA (reference sequence). Trimming took off 1 base at V and 9 bases at J, with 16 bases between the two ends. The chain's CDR3 is CSARVEYSGRPQHF. DNA for the CDR3: TGCAGTGCTAGAGTAGAGTACTCGGGGAGGCCCCAGCATTTT.

A remark on this clonotype: This may arise from a read error, as a much more abundant clone is one base away. This chain links TRBV28 with TRBJ2-1; 8 nucleotides agree with TRBD1. V shed 10 bases, J shed 9 bases, and the junction held 14 bases outside the gene matches. The CDR3 is made up of 14 amino acids. CDR1 is MDHEN and CDR2 is SYDVKM in the germline V gene. The CDR3 DNA reads TGTGCCATTACTAACCGACAGGGGTGGGCTGAGCAGTTCTTC. Amino acids: CAITNRQGWAEQFF.

This clonotype was found many times. CDR3 loop: CASSIGEVYGTEAFF. The CDR3 DNA follows: TGTGCCAGTAGTATCGGAGAGGTGTACGGCACTGAAGCTTTCTTT. V is TRBV19 and J is TRBJ1-1, with D unresolved. V gave up 3 bases and J gave up 4 bases, with 15 bases separating them. The CDR3 is 15 amino acids. In germline, CDR1 is LNHDA, CDR2 SQIVND (reference sequence).

This clonotype appeared a few times. V usage is TRBV5-6 and J usage is TRBJ1-5; TRBD1 is a possible D gene (5 bases). In germline, CDR1 is SGHDT, CDR2 YYEEEE. The CDR3 sequence is 16 residues long. Deletions cut 1 base from V and 5 bases from J, with 16 bases between. The CDR3 DNA reads TGTGCCAGCAGCTTGTTTCCCCAGGGCAGGGATCAGCCCCAGCATTTT. Amino acid sequence: CASSLFPQGRDQPQHF.

This clonotype has ten or more counts. This chain uses TRBV7-2 with TRBJ2-7; 11 bases are shared with TRBD2. The J segment lost 3 bases and the V segment lost 5 bases, leaving 6 bases of the junction unmatched. This CDR3 has 15 amino acids. Germline loops: CDR1 SGHTA, CDR2 FQGNSA. The DNA for the CDR3 is TGTGCCAGCAGCCCCGGGACTAGCGGAGACTACGAGCAGTACTTC. It codes for CASSPGTSGDYEQYF.

A few counts support this clonotype. CDR3 sequence reads: CASSLERQSEQYF. CDR3 in DNA: TGTGCCAGCAGTTTAGAACGGCAGAGCGAGCAGTACTTC. The chain recombines TRBV12-3 or TRBV12-4 with TRBJ2-7, with D hard to call. V lost 1 base and J 6 bases, leaving 10 bases between the germline ends. The CDR3 covers 13 residues.

This clonotype showed up many times. V and J are TRBV6-1 and TRBJ2-7; 7 bases are a match to TRBD1. Germline lookup yields CDR1 MNHNS and CDR2 SASEGT. V was pared by 6 bases and J by 2 bases, with 4 bases of the junction left unmatched. This CDR3 has 13 amino acids. Here the CDR3 DNA reads TGTGCCAGCAGACAGGGGTTTACCTACGAGCAGTACTTC. Its protein product is CASRQGFTYEQYF.

There are a few counts of this clonotype. The chain links TRBV28 to TRBJ2-1; D gene uncertain. Looked up from germline, CDR1 is MDHEN and CDR2 is SYDVKM. With 2 bases removed from V and 3 bases from J, the gap between germline ends came to 5 bases. The CDR3 totals 13 residues. CDR3 amino acids: CASSLPVYNEQFF. The CDR3 DNA is TGTGCCAGCAGTTTACCGGTCTACAATGAGCAGTTCTTC.

The sample holds a few counts of this clonotype. J is TRBJ1-1 and V is TRBV12-3 or TRBV12-4; 7 bases align to TRBD1. This CDR3 spans 14 amino acids. V shed 5 bases and J 8 bases; nucleotides not matched to a gene: 11. The CDR3 is CASSALQGTKEAFF. CDR3 sequence (DNA): TGTGCCAGCAGTGCCCTACAGGGGACTAAAGAAGCTTTCTTT.

This clonotype was found a few times. V usage is TRBV10-3 and J usage is TRBJ2-3; D perhaps matches TRBD1 (5 bases). The length of the CDR3 is 13 residues. V was cut by 0 bases and J by 11 bases, with 12 bases left in between. CDR1 and CDR2 from the germline V gene are ENHRY and SYGVKD. CDR3 nucleotides: TGTGCCATCAGTGAGTCTTTGGGGCTGGAGCAGTATTTT. Translated: CAISESLGLEQYF.

Concerning this clonotype itself: The junction departs from germline at one end; a sequencing error may be responsible. The V and J genes are TRBV7-2 and TRBJ2-5, with unresolved D. Germline V lookup: CDR1 SGHTA, CDR2 FQGNSA. The CDR3 has 14 amino acids. The CDR3 is CASSLYAPQATQSF. CDR3 nucleotides: TGTGCCAGCAGCTTATATGCCCCGCAAGCGACCCAGTCCTTC.

V and J are TRBV20-1 and TRBJ1-1, with no clear D. CDR1 is DFQATT, CDR2 SNEGSKA, per germline (reference sequence). V was clipped by 0 bases and J by 6 bases, with 11 bases between them. CDR3 size: 13 residues. In DNA, the CDR3 is TGCAGTGCTAGAGATCTGCCAACCGCTGAAGCTTTCTTT. This codes for CSARDLPTAEAFF.

The chain couples TRBV12-5 to TRBJ1-6; D gene unclear. Germline-derived CDR1 and CDR2 are LGHNT and FRNRAP. This CDR3 spans 14 amino acids. Trimming removed 5 bases from V and 0 bases from J, with 5 bases in between. The CDR3 protein is CASGRGSYNSPLHF. The CDR3 region has the DNA TGTGCTAGTGGTCGGGGCTCCTATAATTCACCCCTCCACTTT.

Details on this clonotype: The germline gene is not matched at one end of the junction; a read error may be the cause. The gene calls are TRBV20-1 and TRBJ1-1; 10 bases line up with TRBD1. This CDR3 has 14 residues. Germline CDR1 reads DFQATT; CDR2 reads SNEGSKA (reference sequence). The CDR3 DNA is TGCAGTGCTAGTTTTGGGACAGGGGACACCGAAGCTTTCTTT. Protein: CSASFGTGDTEAFF.

This clonotype was picked up a small number of times. This chain uses TRBV28 with TRBJ1-2; possible D gene TRBD1, 5 bases. Germline CDR1 MDHEN, CDR2 SYDVKM. There are 14 residues in the CDR3. Trimming took off 10 bases at V and 3 bases at J, with 18 bases between the two ends. The CDR3 sequence is CAITPGLGDYGYTF. The CDR3 bases are TGTGCCATTACCCCTGGCCTGGGGGACTATGGCTACACCTTC.

This clonotype was observed a handful of times. V and J are TRBV28 and TRBJ2-1; 8 nucleotides align to TRBD2. Germline V lookup: CDR1 MDHEN, CDR2 SYDVKM. Trimming cost V 5 bases and J 2 bases; bases outside gene matches: 5. The CDR3 runs to 15 residues. As DNA, the CDR3 is TGTGCCAGCAGTAGCGGGAGTTCCCCCTACAATGAGCAGTTCTTC. This codes for CASSSGSSPYNEQFF.

The sample holds many counts of this clonotype. This rearrangement joins TRBV7-2 to TRBJ2-7; the D gene is possibly TRBD2 (6 bases). The CDR3 length is 15 residues. The germline gives CDR1 SGHTA, CDR2 FQGNSA. Trimming cost V 1 base and J 4 bases, with 14 bases left between them. The CDR3 DNA is TGTGCCAGCAGCTTAGTTGGCGGGGTAAAATACGAGCAGTACTTC. Translation gives CASSLVGGVKYEQYF. Filled out from reference TRBV7-2 and TRBJ2-7, the complete variable domain reads GAGVSQSPSNKVTEKGKDVELRCDPISGHTALYWYRQSLGQGLEFLIYFQGNSAPDKSGLPSDRFSAERTGGSVSTLTIQRTQQEDSAVYLCASSLVGGVKYEQYFGPGTRLTVT.

The chain joins TRBV7-4 to TRBJ2-1, with 13 bases aligning to TRBD2. The CDR3 is made up of 16 amino acids. CDR1 is SGHVT, CDR2 SQSDAQ, per germline. Trimming took 5 bases from V and 10 from J; bases not matched to a gene: 11. CDR3 amino acids: CASSARSGLAGREQFF. CDR3 coding DNA: TGTGCCAGCAGCGCGCGATCGGGACTAGCGGGAAGGGAGCAGTTCTTC.

Remarks on this clonotype: A read error may be the cause here, since a much bigger clone is one base away. It is likely a read error, because the conserved phenylalanine at the end of the CDR3 is missing. This chain joins TRBV7-6 and TRBJ2-7; D perhaps matches TRBD2 (6 bases). Germline V CDR1 and CDR2: SGHVS, FNYEAQ. The CDR3 extends over 15 amino acids. V dropped 5 bases and J dropped 5 bases, with 19 bases sitting between them. CDR3 DNA sequence: TGTGCCAGCAGCACCGAGGGGACTCGGAGGGACGAGCAGTACTAC. Translated: CASSTEGTRRDEQYY.

This clonotype occurred a few times. The rearrangement joins TRBV7-2 to TRBJ1-1, with a tentative D call TRBD1 (5 bases). The V end lost 3 bases, the J end lost 12 bases, and 14 bases lay between the germline ends. The CDR3 is 12 amino acids. The germline V gene has CDR1 SGHTA and CDR2 FQGNSA. The CDR3 region is CASSFQRTGPFF. Here the CDR3 DNA reads TGTGCCAGCAGCTTTCAAAGGACGGGGCCTTTCTTT.

This rearrangement joins TRBV2 to TRBJ1-1; weak D call: TRBD1 (5 bases). The CDR3 totals 13 residues. Germline values: CDR1 SNHLY, CDR2 FYNNEI. V was cut by 3 bases and J by 5 bases, with 10 bases left in between. The DNA of the CDR3 is TGTGCCAGCAGTGAGGGGGAGGTTACTGAAGCTTTCTTT. It is translated as CASSEGEVTEAFF.

This rearrangement joins TRBV19 to TRBJ2-7; D gene uncertain. The CDR3 extends over 15 amino acids. V lost 7 bases to trimming and J lost 2 bases, with 18 bases between them. The germline gives CDR1 LNHDA, CDR2 SQIVND (reference sequence). This CDR3 is CASKVGRTGPYEQYF. The DNA for the CDR3 is TGTGCCAGTAAGGTGGGTCGGACGGGCCCCTACGAGCAGTACTTC.

Notes on this clonotype: A much more abundant neighbour one base away suggests this may be a read error. The chain uses TRBV7-6 and TRBJ2-1; maybe TRBD2 (5 bases). CDR1 is SGHVS and CDR2 is FNYEAQ in the germline V gene. This CDR3 spans 14 amino acids. CDR3 bases: TGTGCCAGCAGCTTAGAACGGAGGATCCCTGAGCATTTCTTC. Protein: CASSLERRIPEHFF.

This clonotype was counted a few times. The rearrangement joins TRBV19 to TRBJ1-5; D ambiguous. The CDR3 totals 15 residues. The germline V gene encodes CDR1 LNHDA and CDR2 SQIVND (reference sequence). Trimming stripped 10 bases from V and 9 bases from J, with 25 bases between. CDR3 coding DNA: TGTGCCAACAGCATTAAGGGAGACCTAGGGAGGCCCCAGCATTTT. Translated: CANSIKGDLGRPQHF.

This clonotype was seen a few times. The CDR3 DNA is TGTGCCAGCAGCTTAGCGGGGGCCCCTTCCGAGCAGTACTTC. Amino acid sequence: CASSLAGAPSEQYF. The V call is TRBV7-2, the J call TRBJ2-7; D may be TRBD1 (6 bases). This CDR3 is built from 14 residues. V was pared by 0 bases and J by 6 bases, with 12 bases between. In germline, CDR1 is SGHTA, CDR2 FQGNSA.